A single sample gave rise to the 22 T cell receptor beta chains below, sequenced in a study of T cell clones after liver transplantation. Data came from immunoSEQ multiplex PCR; TCRdb stores just in-frame clones and leaves some out. Of around 13,000 clones in the sample, under 75% were seen once. Material: CD8+ T cells from blood, obtained at the 22-month timepoint. These receptors all come from a human patient who received a liver transplant. T cells may partly derive from the graft donor.

The chain recombines TRBV7-3 with TRBJ2-1; D is unclear. The CDR3 covers 16 residues. The germline gives CDR1 SGHTA, CDR2 FQGTGA. The germline V and J ends were trimmed by 0 bases and 1 base, with 10 bases remaining between them. The CDR3, as DNA: TGTGCCAGCAGCTTAACGCCCGGGCTTTCCTACAATGAGCAGTTCTTC. Translated: CASSLTPGLSYNEQFF.

This chain links TRBV6-6 with TRBJ1-2, with 7 bases fitting TRBD1. Germline loops: CDR1 MNHNY, CDR2 SVGAGI (reference sequence). The CDR3 is made up of 15 amino acids. V dropped 3 bases and J dropped 3; count of bases not matched to a gene: 7. CDR3 in amino acids: CASSYPTGPDYGYTF. The CDR3 DNA sequence: TGTGCCAGCAGTTATCCGACAGGGCCCGACTATGGCTACACCTTC.

This sequence joins TRBV4-3 and TRBJ1-2; 9 nucleotides align to TRBD1. The CDR3 spans 15 residues. V was pared by 3 bases and J by 6 bases, with 8 bases of the junction left unmatched. Looked up from germline, CDR1 is LGHNA and CDR2 is YSLEER. The CDR3 DNA is TGCGCCAGCAGCCAGTCCTCGGGACAGGGAGATGGCTACACCTTC. Residues: CASSQSSGQGDGYTF.

This chain links TRBV7-9 with TRBJ1-4; perhaps TRBD1 as D (5 bases). The CDR3 is 15 residues long. CDR1 SEHNR and CDR2 FQNEAQ come from the germline V gene (reference sequence). V was trimmed by 2 bases and J by 3 bases, leaving 10 bases between them. The CDR3 region has the DNA TGTGCCAGCAGCTTACAGGGTATGGCTAATGAAAAACTGTTTTTT. As protein: CASSLQGMANEKLFF. Full variable domain (missing parts from reference TRBV7-9 and TRBJ1-4): DTGVSQNPRHKITKRGQNVTFRCDPISEHNRLYWYRQTLGQGPEFLTYFQNEAQLEKSRLLSDRFSAERPKGSFSTLEIQRTEQGDSAMYLCASSLQGMANEKLFFGSGTQLSVL.

In this sample, this clone is large (0.1 to 1%). Here the CDR3 reads CASSQDVGQFQPQHF. The CDR3 nucleotides read TGCGCCAGCAGCCAGGACGTGGGACAGTTTCAGCCCCAGCATTTT. The chain joins TRBV4-3 to TRBJ1-5; TRBD1 matches at 7 bases. V lost 3 bases to trimming and J lost 6 bases; unmatched junction nucleotides: 8. This CDR3 spans 15 amino acids. Germline CDR1 LGHNA, CDR2 YSLEER.

A single count supports this clone. The rearrangement links TRBV9 to TRBJ2-3; 11 bases align to TRBD2. Germline CDR1 and CDR2: SGDLS and YYNGEE. The CDR3 contains 14 residues. V lost 2 bases to trimming and J lost 6 bases; unmatched junction nucleotides: 2. This CDR3 is CASSVASGRDTQYF. CDR3 sequence (DNA): TGTGCCAGCAGCGTCGCTAGCGGGAGGGATACGCAGTATTTT. The full variable domain, in which reference TRBV9 and TRBJ2-3 provide the parts outside the CDR3, is DSGVTQTPKHLITATGQRVTLRCSPRSGDLSVYWYQQSLDQGLQFLIQYYNGEERAKGNILERFSAQQFPDLHSELNLSSLELGDSALYFCASSVASGRDTQYFGPGTRLTVL.

V gene TRBV4-2 combines with J gene TRBJ1-1; a weak D match, TRBD1 (5 bases). V was shortened by 0 bases and J by 4 bases, with 12 bases between the two germline ends. The germline V gene has CDR1 LGHNA and CDR2 YNFKEQ. CDR3 length: 15 residues. The CDR3 here is CASSQETGRSTEAFF. The DNA for the CDR3 is TGTGCCAGCAGCCAAGAAACAGGAAGAAGCACTGAAGCTTTCTTT.

The V and J genes are TRBV4-3 and TRBJ2-1; the D call may be TRBD1 or TRBD2 (6 bases each). V was clipped by 0 bases and J by 2 bases, with 11 bases between them. CDR1 and CDR2 (germline): LGHNA, YSLEER. The CDR3 is 16 amino acids. CDR3 DNA: TGCGCCAGCAGCCAAGATCTGAGGGGGGCCTACAATGAGCAGTTCTTC. Translated: CASSQDLRGAYNEQFF.

The chain uses TRBV4-2 and TRBJ2-3; 10 bases map to TRBD2. There are 19 residues in the CDR3. The V gene's germline CDR1 is LGHNA and CDR2 YNFKEQ. The junction had 11 bases not matched to a gene; V was cut back by 0 bases and J by 2 bases. The CDR3 DNA follows: TGTGCCAGCAGCCAAGAGGTCCGGTCTAGCGGGGGAGTCACAGATACGCAGTATTTT. It translates to CASSQEVRSSGGVTDTQYF.

The rearrangement uses TRBV7-2 and TRBJ2-3; 7 bases are shared with TRBD2. After removal of 6 bases from V and 2 bases from J, the junction contained 8 bases not matched to a gene. CDR1 and CDR2 from the germline V gene are SGHTA and FQGNSA. The CDR3 extends over 15 amino acids. The CDR3 sequence: CASSFLAAHTDTQYF. CDR3 nucleotides: TGTGCCAGCAGTTTTCTAGCGGCCCACACAGATACGCAGTATTTT.

V is TRBV5-1 and J is TRBJ2-1, with TRBD2 as a possible D gene (5 bases). Trimming pared 0 bases from V and 0 bases from J, leaving 16 bases between. This CDR3 comprises 18 residues. CDR1 is SGHRS and CDR2 is YFSETQ in the germline V gene. The CDR3 sequence is CASSLDSSPQSSYNEQFF. CDR3 nucleotide sequence: TGCGCCAGCAGCTTGGACTCTAGCCCCCAGAGCTCCTACAATGAGCAGTTCTTC.

This clone appeared a few times. The chain employs TRBV4-1 and TRBJ2-7; 8 bases match TRBD1. V lost 1 base, J lost 4 bases, and 6 bases stayed unmatched. Germline V gene lookup returns CDR1 MGHRA and CDR2 YSYEKL. This CDR3 contains 15 residues. CDR3 loop: CASSQAGQGAYEQYF. The CDR3 DNA sequence: TGCGCCAGCAGCCAAGCGGGCCAGGGGGCTTACGAGCAGTACTTC.

By frequency in the sample, this clone is medium-sized (0.01 to 0.1%). This sequence joins TRBV7-9 and TRBJ2-7; 7 bases are a match to TRBD1. From germline, CDR1 is SEHNR and CDR2 FQNEAQ (reference sequence). This CDR3 has 14 residues. V shed 5 bases, J shed 2 bases, and the junction held 6 bases outside the gene matches. CDR3 region: CASSAGDRAYEQYF. In nucleotides, the CDR3 is TGTGCCAGCAGCGCCGGGGACAGAGCCTACGAGCAGTACTTC.

The rearrangement joins TRBV4-2 to TRBJ1-4; D ambiguous. The V gene's germline CDR1 is LGHNA and CDR2 YNFKEQ. The CDR3 extends over 13 amino acids. Deletions cut 0 bases from V and 8 bases from J, with 7 bases between. Here the CDR3 reads CASSQDLGEKLFF. The CDR3 DNA sequence: TGTGCCAGCAGCCAAGATCTCGGGGAAAAACTGTTTTTT.

The chain has TRBV6-6 and TRBJ1-5; TRBD1 is a possible D gene (6 bases). CDR3 size: 14 residues. The ends were cut back, 6 bases at V and 4 bases at J, with 13 bases in the middle. CDR1 and CDR2 (germline): MNHNY, SVGAGI (reference sequence). The CDR3 reads CASRWEGENQPQHF. CDR3 nucleotide sequence: TGTGCCAGCAGGTGGGAGGGGGAGAATCAGCCCCAGCATTTT.

V usage is TRBV5-4 and J usage is TRBJ1-4; D is unclear. Germline CDR1 reads SGHNT; CDR2 reads YYREEE (reference sequence). V lost 4 bases, J lost 1 base, and 14 bases lay in between. The CDR3 is 16 amino acids. DNA for the CDR3: TGTGCCAGCAGCAGCGGGCCCTGGGGAACTAATGAAAAACTGTTTTTT. Protein product: CASSSGPWGTNEKLFF.

The chain joins TRBV5-1 to TRBJ2-3, with 8 positions matching TRBD1. This CDR3 comprises 14 residues. The germline V gene has CDR1 SGHRS and CDR2 YFSETQ. Trimming at V came to 1 base and at J to 4 bases, leaving 2 bases not matched to a gene. Here the CDR3 reads CASSLMTGADTQYF. CDR3 sequence (DNA): TGCGCCAGCAGCTTGATGACAGGGGCAGATACGCAGTATTTT.

The chain joins TRBV11-3 to TRBJ2-2; 8 nucleotides line up with TRBD2. The J segment lost 5 bases and the V segment lost 3 bases, leaving 14 bases of the junction unmatched. Germline lookup yields CDR1 SGHNT and CDR2 YENEEA. The CDR3 covers 18 residues. The CDR3 region is CASSLGEREGRRTGELFF. CDR3 nucleotide sequence: TGTGCCAGCAGCTTGGGCGAACGGGAGGGCCGGAGGACCGGGGAGCTGTTTTTT.

The chain couples TRBV27 to TRBJ2-3; D ambiguous. In germline, CDR1 is MNHEY, CDR2 SMNVEV (reference sequence). The CDR3 extends over 14 amino acids. V lost 3 bases and J lost 4, with 11 bases in between. In nucleotides, the CDR3 is TGTGCCAGCAGTTTTTCGCCCTCGTCAGATACGCAGTATTTT. This encodes CASSFSPSSDTQYF.

V is TRBV7-3 and J is TRBJ2-6; D is undetermined. The CDR3 has 15 residues. The V end was cut by 0 bases, the J end by 2 bases, with 5 bases between. CDR1 and CDR2 (germline): SGHTA, FQGTGA. The CDR3 DNA is TGTGCCAGCAGCTTAACCAGCCCTGGGGCCAACGTCCTGACTTTC. It yields the protein CASSLTSPGANVLTF.

This clone was detected a few times. This chain connects TRBV6-5 to TRBJ2-1, with D possibly being TRBD2 (5 bases). The CDR3 covers 15 residues. V was shortened by 0 bases and J by 7 bases, with 13 bases between the two germline ends. Germline V CDR1 and CDR2: MNHEY, SVGAGI. CDR3 bases: TGTGCCAGCAGTTACTCAGGTGGGAGTGGTAATGAGCAGTTCTTC. Translating it yields CASSYSGGSGNEQFF.

The chain combines TRBV14 with TRBJ2-1; 8 bases are shared with TRBD1. V dropped 3 bases and J dropped 5; count of bases not matched to a gene: 9. Germline V gene sequence: CDR1 SGHDN, CDR2 FVKESK. The CDR3 has 16 residues. CDR3 amino acids: CASSHTPGQDDNEQFF. CDR3 sequence (DNA): TGTGCCAGCAGCCACACTCCGGGACAGGATGACAATGAGCAGTTCTTC.